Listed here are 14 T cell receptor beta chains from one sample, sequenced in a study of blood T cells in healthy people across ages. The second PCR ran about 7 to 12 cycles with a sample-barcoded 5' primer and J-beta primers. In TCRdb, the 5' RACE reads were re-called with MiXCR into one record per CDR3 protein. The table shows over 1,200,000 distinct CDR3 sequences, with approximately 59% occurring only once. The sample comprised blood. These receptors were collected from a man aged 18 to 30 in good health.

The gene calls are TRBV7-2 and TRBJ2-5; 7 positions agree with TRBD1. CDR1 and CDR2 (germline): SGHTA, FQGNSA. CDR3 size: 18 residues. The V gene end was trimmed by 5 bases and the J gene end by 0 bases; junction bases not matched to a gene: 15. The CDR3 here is CASSPGDSSHAYQETQYF. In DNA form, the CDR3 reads TGTGCCAGCAGCCCCGGGGACAGTTCCCACGCGTACCAAGAGACCCAGTACTTC.

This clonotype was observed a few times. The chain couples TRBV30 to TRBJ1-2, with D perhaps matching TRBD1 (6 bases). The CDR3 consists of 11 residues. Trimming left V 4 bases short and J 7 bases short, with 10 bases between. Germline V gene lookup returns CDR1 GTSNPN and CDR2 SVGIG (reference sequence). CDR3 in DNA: TGTGCCTGGAACAGGGAAATTGGCTACACCTTC. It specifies CAWNREIGYTF.

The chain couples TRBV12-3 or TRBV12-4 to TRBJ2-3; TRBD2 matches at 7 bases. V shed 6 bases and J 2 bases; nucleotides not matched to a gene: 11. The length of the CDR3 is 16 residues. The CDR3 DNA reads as TGTGCCAGCAGCTCCTACCTAGCGGACCCCACAGATACGCAGTATTTT. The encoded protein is CASSSYLADPTDTQYF.

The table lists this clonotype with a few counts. This chain's CDR3 is CASSSTDRRDTQYF. CDR3 nucleotides: TGTGCCAGCAGTTCTACGGACAGGCGAGATACGCAGTATTTT. The chain links TRBV12-3 or TRBV12-4 to TRBJ2-3; the match to TRBD1 covers 7 bases. Trimming took 4 bases from V and 5 from J; bases not matched to a gene: 6. The CDR3 length is 14 residues.

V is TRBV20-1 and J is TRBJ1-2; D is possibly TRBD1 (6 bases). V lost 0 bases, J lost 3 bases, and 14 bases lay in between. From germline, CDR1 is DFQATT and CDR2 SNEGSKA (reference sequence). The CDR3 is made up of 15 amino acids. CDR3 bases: TGCAGTGCTAGAGATCTAGGGGGATCCGACTATGGCTACACCTTC. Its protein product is CSARDLGGSDYGYTF.

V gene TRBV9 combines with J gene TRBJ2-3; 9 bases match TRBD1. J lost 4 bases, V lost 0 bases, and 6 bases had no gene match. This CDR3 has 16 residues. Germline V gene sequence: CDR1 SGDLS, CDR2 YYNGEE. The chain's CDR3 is CASSVGGQGFPDTQYF. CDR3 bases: TGTGCCAGCAGCGTAGGGGGACAGGGCTTTCCAGATACGCAGTATTTT.

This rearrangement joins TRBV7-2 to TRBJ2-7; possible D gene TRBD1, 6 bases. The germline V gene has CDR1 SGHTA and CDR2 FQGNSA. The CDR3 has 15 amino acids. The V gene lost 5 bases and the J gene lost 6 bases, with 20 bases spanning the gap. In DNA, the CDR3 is TGTGCCAGCAGCCCGACGCCAGGGGTCCTCGGCGAGCAGTACTTC. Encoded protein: CASSPTPGVLGEQYF.

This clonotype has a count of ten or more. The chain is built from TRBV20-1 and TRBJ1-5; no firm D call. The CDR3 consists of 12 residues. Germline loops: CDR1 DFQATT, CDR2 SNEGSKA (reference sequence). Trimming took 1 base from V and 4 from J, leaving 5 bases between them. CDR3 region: CSARGGNQPQHF. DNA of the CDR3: TGCAGTGCTAGAGGGGGAAATCAGCCCCAGCATTTT.

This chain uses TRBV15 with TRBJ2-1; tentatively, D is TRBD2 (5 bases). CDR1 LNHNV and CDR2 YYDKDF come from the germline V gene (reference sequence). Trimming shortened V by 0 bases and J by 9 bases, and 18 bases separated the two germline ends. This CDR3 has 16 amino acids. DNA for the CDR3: TGTGCCACCAGCAGAGATCCGGCTATTGCGAGCGGTGAGCAGTTCTTC. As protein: CATSRDPAIASGEQFF.

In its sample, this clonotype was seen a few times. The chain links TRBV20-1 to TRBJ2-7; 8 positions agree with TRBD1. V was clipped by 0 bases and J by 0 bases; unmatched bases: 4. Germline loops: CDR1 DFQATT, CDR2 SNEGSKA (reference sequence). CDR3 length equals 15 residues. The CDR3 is CSARDRDRSSYEQYF. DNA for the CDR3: TGCAGTGCTAGAGACCGGGACAGGAGCTCCTACGAGCAGTACTTC.

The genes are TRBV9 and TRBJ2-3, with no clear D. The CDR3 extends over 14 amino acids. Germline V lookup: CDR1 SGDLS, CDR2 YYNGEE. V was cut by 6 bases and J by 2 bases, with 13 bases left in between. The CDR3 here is CASNVGSPTDTQYF. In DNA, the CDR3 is TGTGCCAGCAATGTGGGATCACCCACAGATACGCAGTATTTT.

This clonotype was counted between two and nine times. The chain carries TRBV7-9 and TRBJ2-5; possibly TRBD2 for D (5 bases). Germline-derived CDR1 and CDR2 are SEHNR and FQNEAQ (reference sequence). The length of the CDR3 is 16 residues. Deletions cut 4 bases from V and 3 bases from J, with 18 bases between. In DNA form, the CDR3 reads TGTGCCAGCAGCTCAAAAGATCCCGGGATAGAAGAGACCCAGTACTTC. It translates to CASSSKDPGIEETQYF.

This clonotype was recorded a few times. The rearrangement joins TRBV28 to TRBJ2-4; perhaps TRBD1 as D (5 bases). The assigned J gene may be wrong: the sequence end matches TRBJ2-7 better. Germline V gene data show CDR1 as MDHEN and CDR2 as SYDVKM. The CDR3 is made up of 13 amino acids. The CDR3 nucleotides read TGTGCCAGCCGCCCTTTAGGGGCCTACGAGCAGTACTTC. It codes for CASRPLGAYEQYF.

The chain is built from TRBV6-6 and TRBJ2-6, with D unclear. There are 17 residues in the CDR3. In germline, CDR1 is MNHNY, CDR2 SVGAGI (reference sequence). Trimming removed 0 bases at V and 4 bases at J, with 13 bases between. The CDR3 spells CASSYSAATSGANVLTF. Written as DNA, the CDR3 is TGTGCCAGCAGTTACTCTGCAGCGACCTCAGGGGCCAACGTCCTGACTTTC.